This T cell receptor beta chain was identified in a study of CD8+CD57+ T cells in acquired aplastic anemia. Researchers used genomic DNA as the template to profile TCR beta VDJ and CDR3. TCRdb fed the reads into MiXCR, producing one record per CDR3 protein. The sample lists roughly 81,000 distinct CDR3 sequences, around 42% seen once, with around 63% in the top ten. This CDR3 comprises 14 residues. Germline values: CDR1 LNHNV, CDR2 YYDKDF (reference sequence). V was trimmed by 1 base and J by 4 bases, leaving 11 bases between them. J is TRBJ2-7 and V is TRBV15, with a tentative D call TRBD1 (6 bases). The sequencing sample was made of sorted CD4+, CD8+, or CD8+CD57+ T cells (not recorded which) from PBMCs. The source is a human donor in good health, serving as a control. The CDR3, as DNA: TGTGCCACCAGCAGAGCAAGGGGGAAGTACGAGCAGTACTTC. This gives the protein CATSRARGKYEQYF.